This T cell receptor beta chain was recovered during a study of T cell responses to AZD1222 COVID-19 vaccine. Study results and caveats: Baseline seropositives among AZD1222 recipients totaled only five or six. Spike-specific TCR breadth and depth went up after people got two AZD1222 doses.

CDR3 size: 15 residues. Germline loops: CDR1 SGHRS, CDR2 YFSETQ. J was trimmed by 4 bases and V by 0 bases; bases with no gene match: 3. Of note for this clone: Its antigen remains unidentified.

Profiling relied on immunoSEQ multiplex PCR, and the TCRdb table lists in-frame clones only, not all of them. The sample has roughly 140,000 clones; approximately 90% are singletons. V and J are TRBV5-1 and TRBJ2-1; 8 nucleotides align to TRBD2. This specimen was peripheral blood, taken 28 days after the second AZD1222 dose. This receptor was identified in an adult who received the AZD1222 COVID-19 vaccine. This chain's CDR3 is CASSLVAGGYNEQFF. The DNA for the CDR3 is TGCGCCAGCAGCTTGGTCGCGGGAGGTTACAATGAGCAGTTCTTC.